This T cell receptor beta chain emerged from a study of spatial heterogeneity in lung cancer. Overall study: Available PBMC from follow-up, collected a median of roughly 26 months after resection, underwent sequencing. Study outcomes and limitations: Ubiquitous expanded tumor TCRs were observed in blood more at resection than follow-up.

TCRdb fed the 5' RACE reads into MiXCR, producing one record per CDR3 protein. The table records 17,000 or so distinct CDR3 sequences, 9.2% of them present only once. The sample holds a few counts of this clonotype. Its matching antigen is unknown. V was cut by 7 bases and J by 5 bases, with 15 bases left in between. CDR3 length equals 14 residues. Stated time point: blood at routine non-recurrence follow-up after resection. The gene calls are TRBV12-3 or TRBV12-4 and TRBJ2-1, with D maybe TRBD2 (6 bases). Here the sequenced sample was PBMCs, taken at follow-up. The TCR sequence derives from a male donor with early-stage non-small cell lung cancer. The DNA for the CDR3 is TGTGCCAGCACCCACTGGGGCGGGAACAATGAGCAGTTCTTC. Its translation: CASTHWGGNNEQFF.